The T cell receptor (beta chain) described here comes from a study of blood T cell repertoires in COVID-19. Whole-study context: The cDNA or gDNA used as material had been derived from T cells, B-cell-depleted T cells, or PBMCs.

The germline V gene encodes CDR1 SGDLS and CDR2 YYNGEE. CDR3 length: 16 residues. V shed 1 base and J 0 bases; nucleotides not matched to a gene: 2. Original analysis: Cell counts per sample came from amplifying reference gene primers. TCRdb's table, derived via immunoSEQ multiplex PCR, lists solely in-frame clones and lacks some. That table furnishes V, J and clone size, whereas the DNA furnished D and trimming. The table includes roughly 100,000 clones, 85% to 90% detected once. V and J are TRBV9 and TRBJ2-3, with TRBD2 matching 10 bases. Sequenced input: peripheral blood. The TCR was taken from a human donor in a cohort sampled during active COVID-19. The CDR3 region has the DNA TGTGCCAGCAGCGTACTGACTAGCGGGAGCACAGATACGCAGTATTTT. Translation: CASSVLTSGSTDTQYF.